This T cell receptor beta chain was found in a study of blood T cell repertoires in COVID-19. For the study at large: Sites in the United States, Italy and Spain provided acute and convalescent COVID-19 samples.

TCRdb keeps only in-frame clones here, not all; method: immunoSEQ multiplex PCR. This table has 200,000 to 250,000 clones, roughly four fifths appearing once. Participant age was roughly 18 to 90 years, and participants resided in about two dozen US areas. The sequenced sample consisted of PBMCs or T cells enriched from blood (not recorded which). This receptor was obtained from a man aged 40-50 years who had recovered from COVID-19.

The CDR3 protein is CASSLVGQGGRYGYTF. The CDR3 DNA follows: TGTGCCAGCAGCTTAGTAGGCCAGGGGGGAAGATATGGCTACACCTTC. The rearrangement uses TRBV7-8 and TRBJ1-2, with TRBD1 matching over 7 bases. V lost 1 base, J lost 5 bases, and 10 bases stayed unmatched. CDR1 is SGHVS and CDR2 is FQNEAQ in the germline V gene. This CDR3 has 16 residues.